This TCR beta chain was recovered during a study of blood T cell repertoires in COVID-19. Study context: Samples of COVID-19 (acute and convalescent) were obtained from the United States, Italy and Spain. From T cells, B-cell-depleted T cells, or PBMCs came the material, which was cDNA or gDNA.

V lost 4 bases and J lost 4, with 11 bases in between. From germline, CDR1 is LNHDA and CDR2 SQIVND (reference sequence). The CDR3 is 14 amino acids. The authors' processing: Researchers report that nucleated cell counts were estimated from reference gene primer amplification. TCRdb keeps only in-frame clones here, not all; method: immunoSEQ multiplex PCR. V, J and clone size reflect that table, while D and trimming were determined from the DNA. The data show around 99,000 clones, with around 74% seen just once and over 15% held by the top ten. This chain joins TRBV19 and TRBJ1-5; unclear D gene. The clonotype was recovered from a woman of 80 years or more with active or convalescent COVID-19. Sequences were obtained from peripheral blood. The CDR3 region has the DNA TGTGCCAGTAGTACCCCCCGGTATAATCAGCCCCAGCATTTT. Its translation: CASSTPRYNQPQHF.